The source of this T cell receptor (beta chain) is a study of beta chain features in type 1 diabetes. Points from the study as a whole: Whether TCRB rearrangement is influenced by HLA type was left unresolved in this analysis.

This clone was detected only a few times. Its antigen is not identified. Reverse transcription of all isolated RNA meant that expressed TCRB transcripts were sequenced. The repertoire was sequenced with immunoSEQ multiplex PCR; TCRdb's copy has only in-frame clones and lacks some. The table lists over 150,000 clones, around 8.5% of them singletons. Germline V gives CDR1 MGHRA, CDR2 YSYEKL. This CDR3 comprises 14 residues. V was pared by 4 bases and J by 6 bases, with 3 bases of the junction left unmatched. The sample comprised central memory CD4+ T cells from blood. The rearrangement links TRBV4-1 to TRBJ2-1; 10 nucleotides match TRBD1. The receptor comes from a man aged 18 to 30 in good health. DNA of the CDR3: TGCGCCAGCAGCCCGTGGGACAGGGGCAATGAGCAGTTCTTC. It is translated as CASSPWDRGNEQFF.